What follows are 22 T cell receptor beta chains derived from one specimen sequenced in a study of T cells in Graves' hyperthyroidism and ophthalmopathy. The TCR beta CDR3 regions underwent amplification using RNA transcripts as the source. During a first-round RT-PCR of the TCR CDR3, the HTBI primer set was used. One entry per CDR3 protein, called by TCRdb with MiXCR from the multiplex PCR reads. Counted here are approximately 590,000 distinct CDR3 sequences, 15% to 17% occurring once; the ten biggest clones make up approximately 7%. The sequenced sample was blood. These receptors came from a woman aged 30 to 39 with Graves' hyperthyroidism.

The chain carries TRBV5-1 and TRBJ2-3, with D tentatively TRBD2 (6 bases). This CDR3 comprises 16 residues. V dropped 3 bases and J dropped 3 bases, with 17 bases sitting between them. CDR1 is SGHRS and CDR2 is YFSETQ in the germline V gene. In DNA, the CDR3 is TGCGCCAGCAGCTGGGGACTGGCCGTTCGTACAGATACGCAGTATTTT. Translation: CASSWGLAVRTDTQYF.

The V gene is TRBV19, the J gene TRBJ1-5; TRBD1 aligns across 7 bases. V gave up 10 bases and J gave up 3 bases; unmatched junction bases: 12. The CDR3 has 15 residues. Germline CDR1 reads LNHDA; CDR2 reads SQIVND (reference sequence). The chain's CDR3 is CATDTPDRVNQPQHF. CDR3 DNA sequence: TGTGCCACCGACACCCCCGACAGGGTCAATCAGCCCCAGCATTTT. The complete variable domain, with remaining parts taken from reference TRBV19 and TRBJ1-5, reads DGGITQSPKYLFRKEGQNVTLSCEQNLNHDAMYWYRQDPGQGLRLIYYSQIVNDFQKGDIAEGYSVSREKKESFPLTVTSAQKNPTAFYLCATDTPDRVNQPQHFGDGTRLSIL.

The sample holds many counts of this clonotype. This sequence joins TRBV7-2 and TRBJ2-7; D unclear. The germline V gene encodes CDR1 SGHTA and CDR2 FQGNSA. The CDR3 consists of 14 residues. V lost 7 bases and J lost 1, with 14 bases in between. CDR3 sequence reads: CASMRFSSSYEQYF. In DNA form, the CDR3 reads TGTGCCAGCATGAGGTTCAGCTCGTCCTACGAGCAGTACTTC.

In its sample, this clonotype was seen many times. The chain couples TRBV6-2 or TRBV6-3 to TRBJ1-5; D ambiguous. Deletions cut 6 bases from V and 11 bases from J, with 11 bases between. CDR1 MNHEY and CDR2 SVGEGT come from the germline V gene. This CDR3 spans 11 amino acids. The CDR3 region is CASSRDEAQHF. CDR3 nucleotide sequence: TGTGCCAGCAGCCGAGATGAAGCCCAGCATTTT.

This clonotype was found many times. The rearrangement joins TRBV20-1 to TRBJ2-7; 9 positions agree with TRBD1. CDR3 length equals 13 residues. The V gene end was trimmed by 1 base and the J gene end by 6 bases; junction bases not matched to a gene: 4. Looked up from germline, CDR1 is DFQATT and CDR2 is SNEGSKA (reference sequence). The CDR3 loop is CSARGRTGAEQYF. The CDR3 nucleotides read TGCAGTGCTAGAGGGCGGACAGGGGCCGAGCAGTACTTC.

For this clonotype: A much larger clone is a single base away; this may be a read error. The chain is built from TRBV20-1 and TRBJ2-3, with 9 bases lining up with TRBD2. Germline V gene data show CDR1 as DFQATT and CDR2 as SNEGSKA (reference sequence). The CDR3 sequence is 15 residues long. CDR3 residues: CNALLAGEDTDTQYF. The CDR3, as DNA: TGCAATGCTCTCTTAGCGGGAGAGGACACAGATACGCAGTATTTT.

This clonotype was counted ten times or more. The chain combines TRBV28 with TRBJ2-5, with D possibly being TRBD1 (5 bases). V lost 3 bases and J 7 bases, leaving 15 bases between the germline ends. Per germline, CDR1 MDHEN and CDR2 SYDVKM. The CDR3 is 14 amino acids. CDR3 residues: CASSFAGRVGTQYF. CDR3 nucleotide sequence: TGTGCCAGCAGTTTCGCTGGCAGGGTTGGGACCCAGTACTTC. Together with reference TRBV28 and TRBJ2-5, the CDR3 gives the full variable domain: DVKVTQSSRYLVKRTGEKVFLECVQDMDHENMFWYRQDPGLGLRLIYFSYDVKMKEKGDIPEGYSVSREKKERFSLILESASTNQTSMYLCASSFAGRVGTQYFGPGTRLLVL.

This clonotype appeared many times. V and J are TRBV11-2 and TRBJ2-7; D call uncertain. From germline, CDR1 is SGHAT and CDR2 FQNNGV. This CDR3 spans 16 amino acids. V was shortened by 5 bases and J by 0 bases, with 17 bases between the two germline ends. The CDR3 protein is CASSHDRLRNSYEQYF. The CDR3 bases are TGTGCCAGCAGCCACGACCGGTTGCGGAACTCCTACGAGCAGTACTTC.

Notes on this clonotype: The CDR3 ends on some other residue instead of the conserved phenylalanine or tryptophan, so this is likely a read error. J is TRBJ2-7 and V is TRBV10-2; the match to TRBD1 covers 7 bases. Germline V gene data show CDR1 as WSHSY and CDR2 as SAAADI. The CDR3 spans 16 residues. J gave up 2 bases and V 6 bases, and 13 bases lay outside the gene matches. The CDR3 spells CASSPGRDRAPYEQYS. The CDR3 coding sequence is TGCGCCAGCAGCCCGGGAAGAGACAGGGCCCCCTACGAGCAGTACTCC.

The genes are TRBV6-1 and TRBJ2-2; no firm D call. Germline V lookup: CDR1 MNHNS, CDR2 SASEGT. V dropped 8 bases and J dropped 1 base, with 14 bases sitting between them. CDR3 length equals 15 residues. CDR3 protein: CASDWSAENTGELFF. In DNA form, the CDR3 reads TGTGCCAGCGACTGGAGCGCGGAGAACACCGGGGAGCTGTTTTTT.

The J gene is TRBJ2-3, the V gene TRBV3-1; 10 positions match TRBD2. Per the germline V gene, CDR1 is LGHDT and CDR2 is YNNKEL (reference sequence). The CDR3 totals 17 residues. V was pared by 1 base and J by 6 bases, with 10 bases of the junction left unmatched. The CDR3 loop is CASSQAYLAGVADTQYF. DNA for the CDR3: TGTGCCAGCAGCCAAGCTTATCTAGCGGGAGTAGCGGATACGCAGTATTTT.

This clonotype is a singleton in its sample. A clone one base away is much larger, so this may be a read error. DNA for the CDR3: TGTGCCAGCAGTTTAAGGCGTTACTACAATGAGCAGTACTTC. Translating gives CASSLRRYYNEQYF. The V and J genes are TRBV12-3 or TRBV12-4 and TRBJ2-1; D remains ambiguous. Near its end, the DNA agrees better with TRBJ2-7, so the J call may be wrong. The CDR3 has 14 amino acids.

This clonotype was seen repeatedly, ten times or more. V and J are TRBV11-1 and TRBJ2-3; 7 bases map to TRBD2. J gave up 1 base and V 5 bases, and 3 bases lay outside the gene matches. CDR3 length equals 14 residues. Looked up from germline, CDR1 is SGHAT and CDR2 is FQDESV (reference sequence). The CDR3 region has the DNA TGTGCCAGCAGCGCCGCGGGGGGCACAGATACGCAGTATTTT. This sequence encodes CASSAAGGTDTQYF.

The chain has TRBV5-1 and TRBJ2-7; TRBD2 might be the D (5 bases). CDR1 SGHRS and CDR2 YFSETQ come from the germline V gene. Trimming stripped 2 bases from V and 2 bases from J, with 17 bases between. The CDR3 spans 16 residues. In DNA form, the CDR3 reads TGCGCCAGCAGCTTATTAGCGCCTTCCCCTACCTACGAGCAGTACTTC. Translation: CASSLLAPSPTYEQYF. Filled out from reference TRBV5-1 and TRBJ2-7, the complete variable domain reads KAGVTQTPRYLIKTRGQQVTLSCSPISGHRSVSWYQQTPGQGLQFLFEYFSETQRNKGNFPGRFSGRQFSNSRSEMNVSTLELGDSALYLCASSLLAPSPTYEQYFGPGTRLTVT.

This clonotype was picked up a small number of times. One base away lies a much larger clone, so this may be a sequencing read error. The DNA for the CDR3 is TGCAGTGCTAGTACGGTGGGCAGCGTCCTGACTTTC. Translated, it gives CSASTVGSVLTF. The chain employs TRBV20-1 and TRBJ2-6; D uncertain. Trimming left V 3 bases short and J 12 bases short, with 12 bases between. Germline assignment: CDR1 DFQATT and CDR2 SNEGSKA (reference sequence). This CDR3 spans 12 amino acids.

This chain links TRBV5-1 with TRBJ2-3; TRBD2 is a possible D gene (6 bases). Germline V gives CDR1 SGHRS, CDR2 YFSETQ. Trimming left V 4 bases short and J 4 bases short, with 16 bases between. The CDR3 sequence is 15 residues long. DNA for the CDR3: TGCGCCAGCAGCGCGGGGCCTAATCTTGCAGATACGCAGTATTTT. This encodes CASSAGPNLADTQYF.

This clonotype was seen more than once but under ten times. The genes are TRBV3-1 and TRBJ2-7, with 9 bases matching TRBD2. Per germline, CDR1 LGHDT and CDR2 YNNKEL (reference sequence). V shed 0 bases and J 0 bases; nucleotides not matched to a gene: 6. The CDR3 covers 17 residues. As DNA, the CDR3 is TGTGCCAGCAGCCAAGATCCGGCTAGCGGGGTCTCCTACGAGCAGTACTTC. Protein: CASSQDPASGVSYEQYF.

This clonotype was seen a few times. The chain links TRBV6-5 to TRBJ1-6; weak D call: TRBD1 (6 bases). V dropped 5 bases and J dropped 4 bases, with 15 bases sitting between them. Germline lookup yields CDR1 MNHEY and CDR2 SVGAGI. This CDR3 region has 16 residues. The CDR3 here is CASSIRGAAYNSPLHF. The CDR3 region has the DNA TGTGCCAGCAGTATCAGGGGCGCAGCGTATAATTCACCCCTCCACTTT.

This clonotype came up many times. V usage is TRBV11-2 and J usage is TRBJ1-1; a possible D gene is TRBD1 (5 bases). CDR1 is SGHAT and CDR2 is FQNNGV in the germline V gene. The CDR3 has 15 amino acids. V lost 3 bases to trimming and J lost 1 base, with 12 bases between them. The CDR3 DNA reads TGTGCCAGCAGCTTCCTTAGCGGGGGGAACACTGAAGCTTTCTTT. Translation: CASSFLSGGNTEAFF.

This clonotype was counted many times. The chain uses TRBV20-1 and TRBJ2-1; D is unclear. The V gene's germline CDR1 is DFQATT and CDR2 SNEGSKA (reference sequence). This CDR3 has 13 residues. The DNA of the CDR3 is TGCACCGCAATTCGTAGCTCCTACAATGAGCAGTTCTTC. It translates to CTAIRSSYNEQFF.

V is TRBV20-1 and J is TRBJ1-5; 11 nucleotides align to TRBD1. The V segment lost 5 bases and the J segment 0 bases; nucleotides outside the gene matches: 6. The germline CDR1 and CDR2 sequences are DFQATT and SNEGSKA (reference sequence). The CDR3 covers 16 residues. The CDR3 coding sequence is TGCAGTGCTGGGGACAGGGGGGTTAATAGCAATCAGCCCCAGCATTTT. This encodes CSAGDRGVNSNQPQHF.

This clonotype was picked up many times. The chain recombines TRBV6-1 with TRBJ2-7; TRBD1 agrees at 9 bases. CDR3 length equals 13 residues. After removal of 11 bases from V and 5 bases from J, the junction contained 10 bases not matched to a gene. Germline CDR1 reads MNHNS; CDR2 reads SASEGT. CDR3 coding DNA: TGTGCCCTCCTTACAGGGGGCTACGACGAGCAGTACTTC. It specifies CALLTGGYDEQYF.